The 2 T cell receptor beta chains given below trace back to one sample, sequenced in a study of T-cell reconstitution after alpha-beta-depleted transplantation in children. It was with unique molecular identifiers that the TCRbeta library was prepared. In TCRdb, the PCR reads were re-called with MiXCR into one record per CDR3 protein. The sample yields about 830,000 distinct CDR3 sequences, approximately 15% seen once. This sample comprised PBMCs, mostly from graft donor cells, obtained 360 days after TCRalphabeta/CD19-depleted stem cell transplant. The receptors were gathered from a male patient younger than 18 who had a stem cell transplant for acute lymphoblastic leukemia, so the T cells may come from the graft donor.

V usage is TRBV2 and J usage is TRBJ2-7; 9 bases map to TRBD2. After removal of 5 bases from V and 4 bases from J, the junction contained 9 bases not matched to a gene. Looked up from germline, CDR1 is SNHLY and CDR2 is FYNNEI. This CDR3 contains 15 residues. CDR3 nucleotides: TGTGCCAGCAGTCTTTATAGCGGGAGAATGTACGAGCAGTACTTC. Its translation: CASSLYSGRMYEQYF.

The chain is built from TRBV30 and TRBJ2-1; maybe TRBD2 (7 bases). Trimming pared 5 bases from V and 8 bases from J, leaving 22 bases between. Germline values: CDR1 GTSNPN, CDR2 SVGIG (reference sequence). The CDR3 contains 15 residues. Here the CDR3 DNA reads TGTGCCTGGGCGAGGGGGAGGGCTCGAGGGGATGAGCAGTTCTTC. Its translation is CAWARGRARGDEQFF.